This is a list of T cell receptor beta chains from one sample in a study of cytomegalovirus exposure and HLA in healthy donors. Method: immunoSEQ multiplex PCR; TCRdb's copy keeps in-frame clones and lacks some. The sample has 150,000 to 200,000 clones; more than 70% are singletons. Sequencing was performed on PBMCs. These receptors all stem from a male donor in good health and CMV-seronegative. CDR3s include the opening cysteine and the closing phenylalanine or tryptophan. D genes are given only for firm matches. Some rows have no size entry. The others give once, few or many, or a class for an expanded clone.

D gene,V gene,clone size,J gene,CDR3 DNA,CDR3 protein
TRBD1,TRBV10-3,.,TRBJ2-1,TGTGCCATCAGTGTTTGGGGACAGGGCTACAATGAGCAGTTCTTC,CAISVWGQGYNEQFF
TRBD1,TRBV19,.,TRBJ2-7,TGTGCCAGTAGTCCGGGACAGGGGGACCTCTACGAGCAGTACTTC,CASSPGQGDLYEQYF
TRBD1,TRBV6-1,.,TRBJ1-6,TGTGCCAGCAGTCCAGGGGGCGGAAATTCACCCCTCCACTTT,CASSPGGGNSPLHF
.,TRBV6-5,.,TRBJ1-6,TGTGCCTCATTCGGGGGGGGGCGGAATTCACCCCTCCACTTT,CASFGGGRNSPLHF
.,TRBV11-2,few,TRBJ1-5,TGTGCCAGCGGTGGGGGGGACACCCTCCTTATTGATAATCAGCCCCAGCATTTT,CASGGGDTLLIDNQPQHF
TRBD1,TRBV20-1,.,TRBJ1-2,TGCAGCACAGGGGGTAGTGGCTACACCTTC,CSTGGSGYTF
TRBD2,TRBV5-6,.,TRBJ2-1,TGTGCCAGCAGCTTTGGGACTAGAACCGCGATCGACTCGAATGAGCAGTTCTTC,CASSFGTRTAIDSNEQFF
TRBD2,TRBV6-4,few,TRBJ2-1,TGTGCCAGCAGTGGGGTAGCGGGAGGGAGTAATGAGCAGTTCTTC,CASSGVAGGSNEQFF
TRBD1,TRBV29-1,.,TRBJ1-5,TGCAGCGCCCAGGGGGCGCAGAATCAGCCCCAGCATTTT,CSAQGAQNQPQHF
.,TRBV19,.,TRBJ1-2,TGTGCCAGTAGTATTGTGGGGCCCAGACACTATGGCTACACCTTC,CASSIVGPRHYGYTF
.,TRBV9,.,TRBJ2-7,TGTGCCAGCAGCCCAAGTGGTTACAGGGAAGAGTACGAGCAGTACTTC,CASSPSGYREEYEQYF
TRBD2,TRBV5-1,.,TRBJ2-6,TGCGCCAGTTGCGCCGGGACTAGCGGATCCGCGGCCAACGTCCTGACTTTC,CASCAGTSGSAANVLTF
TRBD1,TRBV9,few,TRBJ2-7,TGTGCCAGCAGCGTAGACATACGGACAGGGGGTTTTGACGAGCAGTACTTC,CASSVDIRTGGFDEQYF
.,TRBV14,.,TRBJ2-2,TGTGCCAGCAGGTCGCGGGCGAACACCGGGGAGCTGTTTTTT,CASRSRANTGELFF
.,TRBV28,.,TRBJ2-7,TGTGCCAGCAGCCGGGGAGGCATACCAGACTACGAGCAGTACTTC,CASSRGGIPDYEQYF
TRBD1,TRBV7-3,.,TRBJ2-3,TGTGCCAGCAGCCAACAGGGGCAGGGGACAGATACGCAGTATTTT,CASSQQGQGTDTQYF
TRBD1,TRBV7-2,few,TRBJ1-6,TGTGCCAGCAGCCGGGGACAGGGGGAGTCACCCCTCCACTTT,CASSRGQGESPLHF
TRBD1,TRBV27,.,TRBJ1-4,TGTGCCAGCAGTTTAACAGGGGCTAATGAAAAACTGTTTTTT,CASSLTGANEKLFF
TRBD2,TRBV10-3,.,TRBJ2-5,TGTGCCATCAGTGAGCCGAAGCTAGCGGGAGAGGCAGAGACCCAGTACTTC,CAISEPKLAGEAETQYF
.,TRBV29-1,.,TRBJ2-2,TGCAGCGTTAAGCCGGGTTCTAACACCGGGGAGCTGTTTTTT,CSVKPGSNTGELFF
.,TRBV11-3,.,TRBJ2-3,TGTGCCAGCAGTGTCACATGGGGTGGGGGCACGAATACGCAGTATTTT,CASSVTWGGGTNTQYF
.,TRBV27,.,TRBJ2-3,TGTGCCAGCAGTTTGGGTTTTGGGGGAGCGGGAGATACGCAGTATTTT,CASSLGFGGAGDTQYF
.,TRBV5-6,.,TRBJ1-3,TGTGCCAGCAGCTCCTCCTCTGGAAACACCATATATTTT,CASSSSSGNTIYF
TRBD1,TRBV6-5,.,TRBJ1-1,TGTGCCAGCAGTTACACCCCAAAGACAGGGGGTGAAGCTTTCTTT,CASSYTPKTGGEAFF
TRBD2,TRBV11-2,.,TRBJ2-5,TGTGCCAGCAGCTGGAGACTAGCTTGGTCAGAGACCCAGTACTTC,CASSWRLAWSETQYF
TRBD1,TRBV5-1,.,TRBJ1-2,TGCGCCAGCAGCCTGGACAGGGGGAATAACTATGGCTACACCTTC,CASSLDRGNNYGYTF
.,TRBV4-1,.,TRBJ1-1,TGCGCCAGCAGCCAGGGGGACACATGGGGGACTGAAGCTTTCTTT,CASSQGDTWGTEAFF
.,TRBV19,.,TRBJ2-2,TGTGCCAGTAGTAACTTGAACACCGGGGAGCTGTTTTTT,CASSNLNTGELFF
TRBD2,TRBV6-1,.,TRBJ2-7,TGTGCCAGCAGTGACCCTCGGACTAGCGGAGCCTACGAGCAGTACTTC,CASSDPRTSGAYEQYF